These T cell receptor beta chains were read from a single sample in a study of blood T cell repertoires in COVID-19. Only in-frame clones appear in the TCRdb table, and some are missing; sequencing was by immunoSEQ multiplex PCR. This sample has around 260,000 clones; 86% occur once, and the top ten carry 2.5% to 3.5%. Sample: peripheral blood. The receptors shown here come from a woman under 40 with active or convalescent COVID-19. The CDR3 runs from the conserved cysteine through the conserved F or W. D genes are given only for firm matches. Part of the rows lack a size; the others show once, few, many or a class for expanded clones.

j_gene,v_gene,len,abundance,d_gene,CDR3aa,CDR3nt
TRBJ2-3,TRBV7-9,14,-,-,CASSLGTSTDTQYF,TGTGCCAGCAGCTTAGGGACTAGCACAGATACGCAGTATTTT
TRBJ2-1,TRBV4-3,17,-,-,CASSQVLTGNSYNEQFF,TGCGCCAGCAGCCAAGTTCTTACGGGAAACTCCTACAATGAGCAGTTCTTC
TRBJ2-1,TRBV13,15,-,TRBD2,CASSNPSGGAHEQFF,TGTGCCAGCAGCAACCCTAGCGGGGGGGCGCATGAGCAGTTCTTC
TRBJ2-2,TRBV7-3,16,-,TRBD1,CASSPPGGAGTGELFF,TGTGCCAGCAGCCCTCCAGGGGGCGCGGGGACCGGGGAGCTGTTTTTT
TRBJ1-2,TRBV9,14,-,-,CASSVTGQNYGYTF,TGTGCCAGCAGCGTGACAGGACAGAACTATGGCTACACCTTC
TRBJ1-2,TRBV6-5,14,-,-,CASSYRRQVHGYTF,TGTGCCAGCAGTTACAGGCGACAGGTCCATGGCTACACCTTC
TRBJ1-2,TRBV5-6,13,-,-,CASSLDSNYGYTF,TGTGCCAGCAGCTTGGACAGTAACTATGGCTACACCTTC
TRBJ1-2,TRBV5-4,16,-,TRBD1,CASSSASGTGLRGYTF,TGTGCCAGCAGCTCCGCCTCCGGGACAGGGTTAAGGGGCTACACCTTC
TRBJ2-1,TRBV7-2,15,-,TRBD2,CASSRSGGAYNEQFF,TGTGCCAGCAGCCGTAGCGGGGGGGCGTACAATGAGCAGTTCTTC
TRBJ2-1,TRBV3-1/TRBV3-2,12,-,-,CASSQALGEQFF,TGTGCCAGCAGCCAAGCCCTAGGTGAGCAGTTCTTC
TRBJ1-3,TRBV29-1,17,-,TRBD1,CSVLGQGASDSGNTIYF,TGCAGCGTTTTGGGACAGGGGGCAAGCGACTCTGGAAACACCATATATTTT
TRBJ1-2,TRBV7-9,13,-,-,CASSLSTGYGYTF,TGTGCCAGCAGCCTAAGCACAGGATATGGCTACACCTTC
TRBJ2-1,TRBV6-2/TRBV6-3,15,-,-,CASSDQGRIHNEQFF,TGTGCCAGCAGCGACCAGGGGCGAATCCACAATGAGCAGTTCTTC
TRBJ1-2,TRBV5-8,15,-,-,CASSLEADSYYGYTF,TGTGCCAGCAGCTTGGAGGCGGACTCCTACTATGGCTACACCTTC
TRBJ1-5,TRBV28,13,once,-,CASSIRVYQPQHF,TGTGCCAGCAGTATCAGGGTTTATCAGCCCCAGCATTTT
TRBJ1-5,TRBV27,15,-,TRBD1,CASSPVGQGNQPQHF,TGTGCCAGCAGTCCGGTGGGACAGGGGAATCAGCCCCAGCATTTT
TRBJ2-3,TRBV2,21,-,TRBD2,CASSERGGTIAGLQGGDTQYF,TGTGCCAGCAGTGAAAGGGGAGGGACTATAGCGGGCCTCCAGGGAGGAGATACGCAGTATTTT
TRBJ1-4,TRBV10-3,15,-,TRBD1,CAISDSGTGDEKLFF,TGTGCCATCAGTGATAGTGGGACAGGGGATGAAAAACTGTTTTTT
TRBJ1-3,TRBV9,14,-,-,CASSSGTTGNTIYF,TGTGCCAGCAGCTCCGGGACAACTGGAAACACCATATATTTT
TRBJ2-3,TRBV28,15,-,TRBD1,CASSFPDRYTDTQYF,TGTGCCAGCAGTTTCCCGGACAGGTACACAGATACGCAGTATTTT
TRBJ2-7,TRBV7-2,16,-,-,CASSLAEAGSGYEQYF,TGTGCCAGCAGCTTAGCGGAGGCGGGCAGCGGCTACGAGCAGTACTTC
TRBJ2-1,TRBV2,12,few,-,CASGGAGNEQFF,TGTGCCAGCGGGGGGGCCGGGAATGAGCAGTTCTTC
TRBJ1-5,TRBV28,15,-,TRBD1,CASRIQGASNQPQHF,TGTGCCAGCAGGATACAGGGGGCCTCAAATCAGCCCCAGCATTTT
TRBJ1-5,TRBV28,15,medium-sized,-,CASSPPEGLEKPQHF,TGTGCCAGCAGTCCCCCTGAGGGCCTGGAGAAGCCCCAGCATTTT
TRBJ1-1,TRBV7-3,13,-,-,CASSRNVATEAFF,TGTGCCAGCAGCAGAAACGTGGCTACTGAAGCTTTCTTT
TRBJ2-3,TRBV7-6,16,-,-,CASSPTGGVSTDTQYF,TGTGCCAGCAGCCCCACCGGCGGGGTTAGCACAGATACGCAGTATTTT
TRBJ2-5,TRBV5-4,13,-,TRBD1,CASSRDSQETQYF,TGTGCCAGCAGCAGGGACAGCCAAGAGACCCAGTACTTC
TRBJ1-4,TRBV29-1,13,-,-,CSVEGESDEKLFF,TGCAGCGTTGAGGGAGAATCGGATGAAAAACTGTTTTTT
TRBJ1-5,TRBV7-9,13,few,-,CASSSISNQPQHF,TGTGCCAGCAGCTCCATCAGCAATCAGCCCCAGCATTTT
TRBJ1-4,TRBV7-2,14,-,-,CASSLGATNEKLFF,TGTGCCAGCAGCTTAGGAGCAACTAATGAAAAACTGTTTTTT
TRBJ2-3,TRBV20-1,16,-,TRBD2,CSASSGGRLNTDTQYF,TGCAGTGCTAGTTCGGGGGGGCGTCTGAACACAGATACGCAGTATTTT
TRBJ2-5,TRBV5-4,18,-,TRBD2,CASSLGLAGAGYQETQYF,TGTGCCAGCAGCTTAGGGCTAGCGGGGGCCGGGTACCAAGAGACCCAGTACTTC